These 15 T cell receptor beta chains were sequenced from one sample in a study of tumor-infiltrating lymphocytes in primary liver carcinoma. The researchers obtained blood RNA from unsorted whole blood and also extracted germline DNA. Total RNA amounting to roughly 0.5 ug was the source from which TCR beta cDNA was made with a constant-region primer. Libraries for TCR beta were built through three nested multiplex PCR rounds, which together made up a slightly modified ARM-PCR procedure. TRBV1-TRBV30 forward primers paired with a C-beta reverse primer were used in the first two PCR rounds, which ran approximately 11 cycles each. TCRdb called the multiplex PCR reads again in MiXCR, with one record for every CDR3 protein. The table includes 150,000 to 200,000 distinct CDR3 sequences, roughly three fifths detected once. The sample taken for sequencing was peripheral blood. All receptors derive from a man aged 35 to 55 with primary liver carcinoma and hepatitis B virus infection.

Points on this clonotype: A much larger clone sits a single nucleotide away, making a read error possible. The CDR3: CVSRGLAGHNEQFF. The CDR3 region has the DNA TGTGTCAGCAGAGGACTAGCGGGCCACAATGAGCAGTTCTTC. The chain combines TRBV11-2 with TRBJ2-1; 11 bases line up with TRBD2. The germline gives CDR1 SGHAT, CDR2 FQNNGV. The CDR3 is 14 residues long.

The table lists this clonotype with a few counts. At one boundary the junction diverges from the germline segment, which might be a read error. The CDR3 DNA follows: TGTGCCAGCAGCCCTGGACTAGCGGGAGACGTAGGCTACGGGCAGTACTTC. Encoded protein: CASSPGLAGDVGYGQYF. The chain uses TRBV11-2 and TRBJ2-7, with 13 bases that match TRBD2. The CDR3 runs 17 residues. CDR1 and CDR2 from the germline V gene are SGHAT and FQNNGV.

V and J are TRBV6-1 and TRBJ1-1; no firm D call. Trimming removed 1 base at V and 2 bases at J, with 11 bases between. The CDR3 is 15 amino acids. Germline V CDR1 and CDR2: MNHNS, SASEGT. The CDR3 here is CASSEEEGSNTEAFF. CDR3 nucleotide sequence: TGTGCCAGCAGTGAAGAGGAAGGGAGCAACACTGAAGCTTTCTTT.

The V gene is TRBV28, the J gene TRBJ1-1; D gene uncertain. V gave up 5 bases and J gave up 10 bases, with 23 bases separating them. The CDR3 spans 15 residues. Germline loops: CDR1 MDHEN, CDR2 SYDVKM. The CDR3 sequence is CASSPWTEAWKGAFF. In DNA form, the CDR3 reads TGTGCCAGCAGTCCTTGGACTGAAGCGTGGAAGGGAGCTTTCTTT. The full variable domain, completed using reference TRBV28 and TRBJ1-1, is DVKVTQSSRYLVKRTGEKVFLECVQDMDHENMFWYRQDPGLGLRLIYFSYDVKMKEKGDIPEGYSVSREKKERFSLILESASTNQTSMYLCASSPWTEAWKGAFFGQGTRLTVV.

This clonotype was found once. Without the conserved terminal phenylalanine or tryptophan, this CDR3 likely stems from a read error. The rearrangement joins TRBV11-2 to TRBJ1-1, with D unclear. Germline assignment: CDR1 SGHAT and CDR2 FQNNGV. The length of the CDR3 is 15 residues. The V end was cut by 6 bases, the J end by 7 bases, with 21 bases between. CDR3 loop: CASRHRGKGDIEAFS. The CDR3 nucleotides are TGTGCCAGCAGACACAGAGGTAAGGGAGACATTGAAGCTTTCTCT.

This rearrangement joins TRBV6-2 or TRBV6-3 to TRBJ2-2; 8 positions match TRBD1. Germline CDR1 and CDR2: MNHEY and SVGEGT. The CDR3 runs to 13 residues. The trim removed 7 bases at V and 7 bases at J, leaving 5 bases unmatched. The CDR3 is CASTNGQGGELFF. CDR3 coding DNA: TGTGCCAGCACTAACGGACAGGGCGGGGAGCTGTTTTTT.

The V call is TRBV4-1, the J call TRBJ2-5, with D possibly being TRBD1 or TRBD2 (5 bases each). Germline values: CDR1 MGHRA, CDR2 YSYEKL. The V and J ends lost 4 bases and 5 bases respectively, with 17 bases between them. The CDR3 consists of 15 residues. The CDR3 sequence is CASSPYRDHGETQYF. The CDR3 coding sequence is TGCGCCAGCAGCCCGTACCGGGACCATGGTGAGACCCAGTACTTC.

The rearrangement joins TRBV6-2 or TRBV6-3 to TRBJ2-1; 9 nucleotides agree with TRBD2. Germline V gene lookup returns CDR1 MNHEY and CDR2 SVGEGT. CDR3 length: 16 amino acids. J was trimmed by 10 bases and V by 5 bases; bases with no gene match: 15. CDR3 DNA sequence: TGTGCCAGCAGTCAGGTACGGACTAGCGTTGATAAGGAGCAGTTCTTC. Protein sequence: CASSQVRTSVDKEQFF.

V usage is TRBV6-5 and J usage is TRBJ2-1; tentatively, D is TRBD2 (6 bases). Germline values: CDR1 MNHEY, CDR2 SVGAGI. This CDR3 has 14 amino acids. Trimming shortened V by 6 bases and J by 4 bases, and 13 bases separated the two germline ends. In DNA, the CDR3 is TGTGCCAGCAGCGCACAGCGGGCGTACAATGAGCAGTTCTTC. Translation gives CASSAQRAYNEQFF.

This clonotype was seen ten or more times. The V call is TRBV6-5, the J call TRBJ2-7, with D possibly being TRBD1 (6 bases). Trimming took 5 bases from V and 6 from J, leaving 11 bases between them. Germline CDR1 reads MNHEY; CDR2 reads SVGAGI. The CDR3 runs 12 residues. CDR3 coding DNA: TGTGCCAGCAGTCCCGGACAGTCCGAGCAGTACTTC. Encoded protein: CASSPGQSEQYF.

As concerns this clonotype: This could be a read error, since a much larger clone is one nucleotide away. The chain uses TRBV10-3 and TRBJ2-2; D possibly corresponds to TRBD2 (5 bases). Germline V CDR1 and CDR2: ENHRY, SYGVKD. This CDR3 spans 13 amino acids. The CDR3 DNA reads as TGTGCCACCGCTGCACGGAACACCGGGGAGCCGTTTTTT. This gives the protein CATAARNTGEPFF.

The chain employs TRBV24-1 and TRBJ2-1; no reliable D call. This CDR3 has 14 amino acids. Per the germline V gene, CDR1 is KGHDR and CDR2 is SFDVKD. V shed 7 bases and J shed 6 bases, with 15 bases lying between them. CDR3 loop: CATRGSVETNEQFF. As DNA, the CDR3 is TGTGCCACCAGGGGGTCGGTCGAGACCAATGAGCAGTTCTTC.

There are many counts of this clonotype. V usage is TRBV5-6 and J usage is TRBJ2-7; D is ambiguous. CDR3 length: 13 residues. The germline V and J ends were trimmed by 4 bases and 0 bases, with 8 bases remaining between them. CDR1 and CDR2 (germline): SGHDT, YYEEEE. The DNA for the CDR3 is TGTGCCAGCAGCCGGGTCCACTCCTACGAGCAGTACTTC. Translated, it gives CASSRVHSYEQYF.

This clonotype was picked up a small number of times. The chain has TRBV4-1 and TRBJ1-2, with D hard to call. V lost 0 bases and J 2 bases, leaving 16 bases between the germline ends. Germline V CDR1 and CDR2: MGHRA, YSYEKL. This CDR3 contains 17 residues. The CDR3 protein is CASSQDRTDAYNYGYTF. CDR3 DNA: TGCGCCAGCAGCCAAGATCGTACGGATGCTTACAACTATGGCTACACCTTC.

This clonotype was seen a handful of times. J is TRBJ1-5 and V is TRBV6-2 or TRBV6-3; a weak D match, TRBD1 (6 bases). This CDR3 spans 15 amino acids. Germline CDR1 is MNHEY and CDR2 is SVGEGT. The V and J ends lost 2 bases and 2 bases respectively, with 10 bases between them. The CDR3 reads CASSYGTGRNQPQHF. The CDR3 coding sequence is TGTGCCAGCAGTTACGGCACAGGGCGCAATCAGCCCCAGCATTTT.